The 16 T cell receptor beta chains presented below share a single source sample, sequenced in a study of blood T cell repertoires in COVID-19. Some clones are missing from TCRdb's copy, which holds only in-frame ones; the method was immunoSEQ multiplex PCR. Of 200,000 to 300,000 clones listed, around nine tenths are singletons. The specimen sequenced was peripheral blood. These receptors originate from a man between 35 and 55 years old who had recovered from COVID-19.

Worth noting for this clone: A junction boundary mismatches the germline segment, possibly from a read error. The J gene is TRBJ2-7, the V gene TRBV7-9, with D perhaps matching TRBD2 (6 bases). The CDR3 has 12 amino acids. Germline V lookup: CDR1 SEHNR, CDR2 FQNEAQ (reference sequence). Here the CDR3 reads CASSPPGTPSFF. CDR3 DNA sequence: TGTGCCAGCAGTCCCCCCGGGACTCCTAGCTTCTTC.

This clone was detected only a few times. The chain carries TRBV20-1 and TRBJ2-7, with D possibly matching TRBD2 (6 bases). This CDR3 spans 11 amino acids. Per germline, CDR1 DFQATT and CDR2 SNEGSKA (reference sequence). V lost 5 bases and J 3 bases, leaving 8 bases between the germline ends. CDR3 in DNA: TGCAGTGCTTTAGCGGTCTACGAGCAGTACTTC. Its translation: CSALAVYEQYF.

V gene TRBV7-2 combines with J gene TRBJ2-1; tentatively, D is TRBD2 (6 bases). There are 14 residues in the CDR3. Germline CDR1 is SGHTA and CDR2 is FQGNSA. Trimming pared 4 bases from V and 9 bases from J, leaving 16 bases between. As DNA, the CDR3 is TGTGCCAGCAGCTCAACGCACGGGACTTTTGAGCAGTTCTTC. The encoded protein is CASSSTHGTFEQFF.

V is TRBV11-2 and J is TRBJ1-5, with D maybe TRBD1 (5 bases). The CDR3 has 19 amino acids. CDR1 is SGHAT and CDR2 is FQNNGV in the germline V gene. V lost 0 bases, J lost 4 bases, and 22 bases lay in between. This CDR3 is CASSLDTTPGGVGNQPQHF. As DNA, the CDR3 is TGTGCCAGCAGCTTAGACACCACCCCCGGGGGGGTCGGGAATCAGCCCCAGCATTTT.

The chain employs TRBV19 and TRBJ2-5; 10 bases align to TRBD2. Germline CDR1 is LNHDA and CDR2 is SQIVND (reference sequence). There are 14 residues in the CDR3. Germline trimming cut 5 bases from V and 5 bases from J; bases unmatched to any gene: 5. In DNA form, the CDR3 reads TGTGCCAGTAGTCCGGGACTAGCGTCGGAGACCCAGTACTTC. It encodes CASSPGLASETQYF.

V usage is TRBV19 and J usage is TRBJ2-2; 8 nucleotides align to TRBD2. Germline V gene sequence: CDR1 LNHDA, CDR2 SQIVND (reference sequence). This CDR3 region has 15 residues. The V gene end was trimmed by 5 bases and the J gene end by 2 bases; junction bases not matched to a gene: 4. The CDR3 bases are TGTGCCAGTAGTCTACTAGCGGTAAACACCGGGGAGCTGTTTTTT. This gives the protein CASSLLAVNTGELFF.

This chain joins TRBV29-1 and TRBJ2-3, with 10 bases identical to TRBD2. V shed 0 bases, J shed 6 bases, and the junction held 9 bases outside the gene matches. The CDR3 is 16 amino acids. Germline CDR1 is SQVTM and CDR2 is ANQGSEA. This CDR3 reads CSVEDWLAGDADTQYF. CDR3 in DNA: TGCAGCGTTGAAGATTGGCTAGCGGGAGATGCGGATACGCAGTATTTT.

The chain joins TRBV7-2 to TRBJ2-7; D possibly corresponds to TRBD2 (6 bases). The CDR3 covers 14 residues. V dropped 3 bases and J dropped 7 bases, with 16 bases sitting between them. Germline values: CDR1 SGHTA, CDR2 FQGNSA. The CDR3 spells CASSFPGETREQYF. The CDR3 nucleotides read TGTGCCAGCAGCTTTCCGGGAGAGACGAGGGAGCAGTACTTC.

This clone appeared a single time. This chain connects TRBV5-1 to TRBJ2-7; D gene uncertain. CDR1 is SGHRS and CDR2 is YFSETQ in the germline V gene. Trimming took 1 base from V and 5 from J, leaving 16 bases between them. There are 15 residues in the CDR3. CDR3 sequence: CASSLIVDGLNEQYF. CDR3 nucleotides: TGCGCCAGCAGCTTGATTGTGGATGGGCTCAACGAGCAGTACTTC.

This clone was detected only once. The genes are TRBV19 and TRBJ1-6, with unresolved D. Between the trimmed V and J ends, which lost 5 bases and 11 bases, there was a span of 22 bases. This CDR3 is 16 amino acids long. CDR1 and CDR2 (germline): LNHDA, SQIVND (reference sequence). The chain's CDR3 is CASSPERPVPQPPLHF. The CDR3 DNA reads TGTGCCAGTAGTCCCGAGCGGCCGGTCCCACAGCCACCCCTCCACTTT.

The gene calls are TRBV10-3 and TRBJ1-6; 9 nucleotides agree with TRBD1. Germline V gene lookup returns CDR1 ENHRY and CDR2 SYGVKD. Trimming at V came to 6 bases and at J to 9 bases, leaving 6 bases not matched to a gene. This CDR3 comprises 14 residues. CDR3 loop: CAIRMTGGGSPLHF. CDR3 coding DNA: TGTGCCATCAGGATGACAGGGGGGGGTTCACCCCTCCACTTT.

This clone was found once. CDR3 protein: CASRRQGLGLNEKLFF. CDR3 nucleotides: TGTGCCAGCAGGAGACAGGGACTTGGGTTGAATGAAAAACTGTTTTTT. The chain combines TRBV7-6 with TRBJ1-4, with 7 bases fitting TRBD1. V was clipped by 6 bases and J by 5 bases; unmatched bases: 12. Germline CDR1 reads SGHVS; CDR2 reads FNYEAQ. The CDR3 is 16 residues long.

This clone was counted once. This chain uses TRBV3-1 (or the pseudogene TRBV3-2) with TRBJ1-2; 7 bases line up with TRBD1. CDR1 LGHDT and CDR2 YNNKEL come from the germline V gene (reference sequence). V lost 0 bases to trimming and J lost 0 bases; unmatched junction nucleotides: 4. CDR3 size: 16 residues. The CDR3 coding sequence is TGTGCCAGCAGCCAAGAACGAACAGGGGCTAACTATGGCTACACCTTC. This sequence encodes CASSQERTGANYGYTF.

The V gene is TRBV15, the J gene TRBJ2-2, with 11 bases matching TRBD1. Germline V gives CDR1 LNHNV, CDR2 YYDKDF (reference sequence). The CDR3 consists of 14 residues. The J segment lost 6 bases and the V segment lost 3 bases, leaving 0 bases of the junction unmatched. The CDR3 here is CATSRGQGAGELFF. CDR3 sequence (DNA): TGTGCCACCAGCAGGGGACAGGGGGCCGGGGAGCTGTTTTTT.

This clone occurred once. This chain joins TRBV7-2 and TRBJ1-5; D ambiguous. The length of the CDR3 is 14 residues. Germline CDR1 is SGHTA and CDR2 is FQGNSA. The V end was cut by 5 bases, the J end by 1 base, with 9 bases between. The CDR3 reads CASSLPGSNQPQHF. DNA of the CDR3: TGTGCCAGCAGCCTCCCGGGAAGCAATCAGCCCCAGCATTTT.

V is TRBV20-1 and J is TRBJ2-3, with D possibly TRBD2 on 6 matching bases. V lost 3 bases, J lost 7 bases, and 17 bases lay in between. The CDR3 has 14 amino acids. Per the germline V gene, CDR1 is DFQATT and CDR2 is SNEGSKA (reference sequence). The CDR3 is CSASGGRGLNTQYF. The CDR3 nucleotides read TGCAGTGCTAGTGGAGGACGGGGGTTGAATACGCAGTATTTT.